The 26 T cell receptor beta chains below come from one sample, sequenced in a study of cytomegalovirus exposure and HLA in healthy donors. PCR primers comprised 60 Vbeta and 13 Jbeta primers. Data came from immunoSEQ multiplex PCR; TCRdb stores just in-frame clones and leaves some out. This repertoire shows 150,000 to 200,000 clones, around 78% found once; its top ten account for 1%. Sequencing was carried out using PBMCs. The receptors come from a woman aged 40 to 55 in good health and CMV-seronegative.

The DNA for the CDR3 is TGCGCCAGCAGCCAAGATGAGGGACTAGGGGAGCAGTTCTTC. Its translation is CASSQDEGLGEQFF. This chain uses TRBV4-1 with TRBJ2-1; 8 bases match TRBD2. The CDR3 sequence is 14 residues long. Germline CDR1 is MGHRA and CDR2 is YSYEKL. After removal of 0 bases from V and 10 bases from J, the junction contained 5 bases not matched to a gene.

The V call is TRBV2, the J call TRBJ2-2; no definite D call. The CDR3 loop spans 16 amino acids. Germline CDR1 is SNHLY and CDR2 is FYNNEI. V lost 6 bases and J 1 base, leaving 15 bases between the germline ends. CDR3 region: CASRNGDSLNTGELFF. The CDR3 DNA is TGTGCCAGCAGGAACGGAGACTCACTGAACACCGGGGAGCTGTTTTTT. The full variable domain, completed using reference TRBV2 and TRBJ2-2, is EPEVTQTPSHQVTQMGQEVILRCVPISNHLYFYWYRQILGQKVEFLVSFYNNEISEKSEIFDDQFSVERPDGSNFTLKIRSTKLEDSAMYFCASRNGDSLNTGELFFGEGSRLTVL.

This clone appeared a few times. DNA for the CDR3: TGTGCCAGCAGTTTAGAGGGTCAGAGCTCCTACGAGCAGTACTTC. Translated, it gives CASSLEGQSSYEQYF. V usage is TRBV6-1 and J usage is TRBJ2-7; a possible D gene is TRBD2 (5 bases). The CDR3 contains 15 residues. Germline-derived CDR1 and CDR2 are MNHNS and SASEGT. Trimming left V 5 bases short and J 0 bases short, with 14 bases between.

This clone was found a few times. The genes are TRBV7-6 and TRBJ1-1, with 7 nucleotides matching TRBD1. V lost 5 bases to trimming and J lost 0 bases; unmatched junction nucleotides: 3. Germline CDR1 is SGHVS and CDR2 is FNYEAQ. The CDR3 covers 14 residues. The CDR3 spells CASSVQGMNTEAFF. For the CDR3, the DNA is TGTGCCAGCAGCGTACAGGGGATGAACACTGAAGCTTTCTTT.

The chain couples TRBV30 to TRBJ2-7, with D perhaps matching TRBD1 (5 bases). Germline V gene data show CDR1 as GTSNPN and CDR2 as SVGIG (reference sequence). Trimming took 4 bases from V and 1 from J, leaving 11 bases between them. The CDR3 has 13 amino acids. CDR3 sequence: CAWNQDKSYEQYF. As DNA, the CDR3 is TGTGCCTGGAATCAGGACAAGTCCTACGAGCAGTACTTC.

This chain links TRBV5-1 with TRBJ1-4; 8 bases are a match to TRBD1. The CDR3 is made up of 20 amino acids. The germline CDR1 and CDR2 sequences are SGHRS and YFSETQ. Germline trimming cut 4 bases from V and 0 bases from J; bases unmatched to any gene: 17. CDR3 sequence (DNA): TGCGCCAGCAGCCCTCTTCAGAGGACAGGGAGGGGGACAACTAATGAAAAACTGTTTTTT. Translation: CASSPLQRTGRGTTNEKLFF.

The chain combines TRBV2 with TRBJ2-7; D is perhaps TRBD1 (6 bases). The germline V and J ends were trimmed by 7 bases and 3 bases, with 16 bases remaining between them. The V gene's germline CDR1 is SNHLY and CDR2 FYNNEI. This CDR3 has 14 residues. The CDR3 loop reads CASNRQELSYEQYF. As DNA, the CDR3 is TGTGCCAGCAACCGACAGGAGCTAAGCTACGAGCAGTACTTC.

V and J are TRBV2 and TRBJ2-7; 7 bases fit TRBD2. CDR3 length: 13 residues. V lost 7 bases to trimming and J lost 6 bases; unmatched junction nucleotides: 9. CDR1 and CDR2 from the germline V gene are SNHLY and FYNNEI. The CDR3 here is CASKAGEKSEQYF. The CDR3 region has the DNA TGTGCCAGCAAGGCGGGAGAAAAGAGCGAGCAGTACTTC.

This chain links TRBV15 with TRBJ1-5; D may be TRBD1 (5 bases). Germline V lookup: CDR1 LNHNV, CDR2 YYDKDF (reference sequence). CDR3 length: 16 residues. With 1 base removed from V and 3 bases from J, the gap between germline ends came to 13 bases. The CDR3 is CATSRGQGATNQPQHF. The CDR3 DNA is TGTGCCACCAGCAGAGGACAAGGGGCAACCAATCAGCCCCAGCATTTT.

V gene TRBV11-1 combines with J gene TRBJ2-5; 9 nucleotides agree with TRBD2. J was trimmed by 1 base and V by 2 bases; bases with no gene match: 5. The CDR3 has 16 amino acids. In germline, CDR1 is SGHAT, CDR2 FQDESV (reference sequence). The CDR3 region is CASSLRLAGLQETQYF. The DNA of the CDR3 is TGTGCCAGCAGCTTAAGGCTAGCGGGACTCCAAGAGACCCAGTACTTC.

This chain links TRBV28 with TRBJ2-7; TRBD1 matches 9 bases. V lost 6 bases, J lost 2 bases, and 8 bases stayed unmatched. This CDR3 has 15 amino acids. CDR1 is MDHEN and CDR2 is SYDVKM in the germline V gene. The CDR3 DNA reads as TGTGCCAGCAGCCCGGGACAGGGTTTAGCCTACGAGCAGTACTTC. It yields the protein CASSPGQGLAYEQYF.

The chain joins TRBV27 to TRBJ1-1, with 8 bases lining up with TRBD1. Trimming took 3 bases from V and 1 from J; bases not matched to a gene: 7. This CDR3 is built from 16 residues. CDR1 and CDR2 (germline): MNHEY, SMNVEV (reference sequence). The CDR3 DNA follows: TGTGCCAGCAGTTTTACAGGGGGAGAGGGGAACACTGAAGCTTTCTTT. This translates into CASSFTGGEGNTEAFF.

CDR3 nucleotides: TGCGCCAGCAGCCAGCAGGGATCCTCTGAGCAGTTCTTC. Translated: CASSQQGSSEQFF. V and J are TRBV5-1 and TRBJ2-1, with D perhaps matching TRBD1 (5 bases). CDR1 and CDR2 (germline): SGHRS, YFSETQ. CDR3 size: 13 residues. V lost 4 bases and J 9 bases, leaving 14 bases between the germline ends.

This sequence joins TRBV19 and TRBJ2-5; D is tentatively TRBD1 or TRBD2 (6 bases each). V lost 5 bases and J 5 bases, leaving 12 bases between the germline ends. The CDR3 spans 13 residues. The germline CDR1 and CDR2 sequences are LNHDA and SQIVND (reference sequence). The CDR3 is CASSLGGGETQYF. CDR3 bases: TGTGCCAGTAGTCTAGGGGGAGGTGAGACCCAGTACTTC.

CDR3 coding DNA: TGTGCCAGCAGCTTACGGGTGTTGAACACTGAAGCTTTCTTT. Its translation is CASSLRVLNTEAFF. The chain combines TRBV7-9 with TRBJ1-1, with D unresolved. The CDR3 has 14 amino acids. Looked up from germline, CDR1 is SEHNR and CDR2 is FQNEAQ (reference sequence). The germline V and J ends were trimmed by 2 bases and 0 bases, with 7 bases remaining between them.

This rearrangement joins TRBV7-2 to TRBJ2-1, with D perhaps matching TRBD2 (5 bases). Trimming stripped 7 bases from V and 0 bases from J, with 10 bases between. Germline CDR1 reads SGHTA; CDR2 reads FQGNSA. The CDR3 loop spans 14 amino acids. CDR3 in DNA: TGTGCCAGCACCGGACTGAGCTCCTACAATGAGCAGTTCTTC. Translation: CASTGLSSYNEQFF.

The gene calls are TRBV19 and TRBJ2-3; tentatively, D is TRBD1 (6 bases). The CDR3 contains 17 residues. Germline CDR1 LNHDA, CDR2 SQIVND (reference sequence). The germline V and J ends were trimmed by 3 bases and 1 base, with 17 bases remaining between them. CDR3 bases: TGTGCCAGTAGTATGCCCGACAGGCTTGGGGGCACAGATACGCAGTATTTT. It translates to CASSMPDRLGGTDTQYF.

This chain links TRBV19 with TRBJ2-3; D is unclear. V was trimmed by 9 bases and J by 6 bases, leaving 13 bases between them. The germline gives CDR1 LNHDA, CDR2 SQIVND (reference sequence). This CDR3 comprises 12 residues. This chain's CDR3 is CASGSTWDTQYF. The CDR3 nucleotides are TGTGCCAGCGGTTCTACGTGGGATACGCAGTATTTT.

This chain links TRBV5-6 with TRBJ2-1; 7 nucleotides align to TRBD1. The CDR3 spans 15 residues. Germline V lookup: CDR1 SGHDT, CDR2 YYEEEE. Losses at the gene ends were 0 bases for V and 12 bases for J; bases not matched to a gene: 12. The CDR3, as DNA: TGTGCCAGCAGCTTGGCCATACGACAGGGTGTCGGGCAGTTCTTC. Translating it yields CASSLAIRQGVGQFF.

J is TRBJ2-2 and V is TRBV7-2; D might be TRBD2 (6 bases). V shed 3 bases and J shed 1 base, with 12 bases lying between them. CDR3 length equals 16 residues. Germline lookup yields CDR1 SGHTA and CDR2 FQGNSA. The CDR3 DNA sequence: TGTGCCAGCAGCTTTCCGGGACTGATGAACACCGGGGAGCTGTTTTTT. Translating it yields CASSFPGLMNTGELFF.

This chain joins TRBV28 and TRBJ2-7; 10 nucleotides agree with TRBD2. Germline CDR1 and CDR2: MDHEN and SYDVKM. The CDR3 totals 15 residues. V lost 8 bases, J lost 2 bases, and 9 bases stayed unmatched. The CDR3 DNA reads as TGTGCCAGCCTCCCGGGTAGCGGGAGGACCTACGAGCAGTACTTC. This translates into CASLPGSGRTYEQYF.

The gene calls are TRBV7-9 and TRBJ2-5; D ambiguous. Between the trimmed V and J ends, which lost 5 bases and 1 base, there was a span of 8 bases. CDR3 length: 13 residues. Germline loops: CDR1 SEHNR, CDR2 FQNEAQ (reference sequence). The DNA for the CDR3 is TGTGCCAGCAGCAGTAACTTCCAAGAGACCCAGTACTTC. Protein sequence: CASSSNFQETQYF.

This chain joins TRBV23-1 and TRBJ2-7; the D gene is possibly TRBD1 (5 bases). TRBV23-1 is annotated as an ORF whose role is uncertain. The CDR3 extends over 17 amino acids. The V gene lost 2 bases and the J gene lost 7 bases, with 24 bases spanning the gap. The CDR3 region is CASSQRGNGYSPNEQYF. The CDR3 coding sequence is TGCGCCAGCAGTCAAAGGGGAAACGGGTATTCCCCCAATGAGCAGTACTTC.

This clone has a handful of counts. The V call is TRBV30, the J call TRBJ2-7, with D possibly matching TRBD2 (7 bases). Germline values: CDR1 GTSNPN, CDR2 SVGIG (reference sequence). The CDR3 runs to 14 residues. The DNA of the CDR3 is TGTGGTTTGGGGGGGGCAGGGAGCTCCTACGAGCAGTACTTC. This sequence encodes CGLGGAGSSYEQYF.

V is TRBV6-5 and J is TRBJ2-1, with D uncertain. Germline CDR1 and CDR2: MNHEY and SVGAGI. V was clipped by 3 bases and J by 7 bases, with 13 bases between them. The CDR3 is 14 amino acids. For the CDR3, the DNA is TGTGCCAGCAGTTATCGAGAAAAGCGTAATGAGCAGTTCTTC. It yields the protein CASSYREKRNEQFF.

The chain recombines TRBV18 with TRBJ2-2; TRBD2 is a possible D gene (5 bases). The CDR3 totals 17 residues. Germline CDR1 KGHSH, CDR2 LQKENI. The germline V and J ends were trimmed by 5 bases and 1 base, with 17 bases remaining between them. CDR3 in amino acids: CASSGIGGPQNTGELFF. The DNA for the CDR3 is TGTGCCAGCTCAGGTATCGGAGGACCCCAGAACACCGGGGAGCTGTTTTTT.